These 21 T cell receptor beta chains share one sample of origin, sequenced in a study of blood T cell repertoires in COVID-19. Some clones are missing from TCRdb's copy, which holds only in-frame ones; the method was immunoSEQ multiplex PCR. Among hundreds of thousands of clones listed, roughly 90% were seen once. The sequenced sample was PBMCs or T cells enriched from blood (not recorded which). The receptor source for this set is a woman aged 30 to 39 who had recovered from COVID-19.

J is TRBJ2-1 and V is TRBV5-1, with D tentatively TRBD1 (5 bases). Germline V gene lookup returns CDR1 SGHRS and CDR2 YFSETQ. Trimming removed 4 bases from V and 4 bases from J, with 9 bases in between. This CDR3 is 13 amino acids long. The CDR3 protein is CASSAGHYNEQFF. For the CDR3, the DNA is TGCGCCAGCAGCGCCGGACATTACAATGAGCAGTTCTTC.

The chain joins TRBV28 to TRBJ2-7, with TRBD1 matching over 8 bases. Germline assignment: CDR1 MDHEN and CDR2 SYDVKM. The CDR3 has 17 residues. With V trimmed by 0 bases and J by 6 bases, 13 bases remained unmatched. The CDR3 coding sequence is TGTGCCAGCAGTTTATGGGGGACAGGTCGTAAGGCGAGCGAGCAGTACTTC. This codes for CASSLWGTGRKASEQYF.

V usage is TRBV19 and J usage is TRBJ2-5; TRBD2 aligns across 7 bases. CDR3 length equals 14 residues. Germline V gives CDR1 LNHDA, CDR2 SQIVND (reference sequence). With V trimmed by 1 base and J by 4 bases, 3 bases remained unmatched. The CDR3 loop reads CASSIGTSRETQYF. CDR3 in DNA: TGTGCCAGTAGTATAGGGACTAGTCGAGAGACCCAGTACTTC.

This rearrangement joins TRBV18 to TRBJ1-2; no firm D call. There are 17 residues in the CDR3. Per germline, CDR1 KGHSH and CDR2 LQKENI. Deletions cut 2 bases from V and 4 bases from J, with 20 bases between. The CDR3 protein is CASSPVPTRTLVYGYTF. CDR3 DNA sequence: TGTGCCAGCTCACCAGTTCCGACCCGGACTCTAGTCTATGGCTACACCTTC.

The chain combines TRBV13 with TRBJ1-2; D unresolved. The V gene lost 5 bases and the J gene lost 2 bases, with 12 bases spanning the gap. The CDR3 is 14 amino acids. CDR1 and CDR2 (germline): PRHDT, FYEKMQ (reference sequence). This CDR3 reads CASSPKTRNYGYTF. The CDR3 region has the DNA TGTGCCAGCAGCCCAAAGACACGAAACTATGGCTACACCTTC.

The chain recombines TRBV14 with TRBJ2-7; 7 nucleotides line up with TRBD2. V lost 4 bases and J lost 4; bases outside the gene matches: 22. CDR1 and CDR2 (germline): SGHDN, FVKESK. This CDR3 region has 19 residues. The chain's CDR3 is CASSRGLAGVGINNYEQYF. The CDR3 DNA is TGTGCCAGCAGCCGGGGTCTCGCGGGAGTGGGTATAAATAATTACGAGCAGTACTTC.

The chain combines TRBV28 with TRBJ2-7, with a possible D match to TRBD1 (5 bases). The CDR3 is 13 amino acids. Germline V gene sequence: CDR1 MDHEN, CDR2 SYDVKM. With 6 bases removed from V and 2 bases from J, the gap between germline ends came to 11 bases. The DNA for the CDR3 is TGTGCCAGCAGCCCAGGACACACCTACGAGCAGTACTTC. This sequence encodes CASSPGHTYEQYF.

This chain connects TRBV27 to TRBJ1-1; D is ambiguous. The CDR3 has 11 residues. The germline V gene has CDR1 MNHEY and CDR2 SMNVEV (reference sequence). Between the trimmed V and J ends, which lost 4 bases and 7 bases, there was a span of 7 bases. In DNA form, the CDR3 reads TGTGCCAGCAGTTATTACGGTGAAGCTTTCTTT. Protein sequence: CASSYYGEAFF.

The chain joins TRBV5-1 to TRBJ2-7, with D possibly TRBD1 on 5 matching bases. The CDR3 is 12 residues long. Germline CDR1 and CDR2: SGHRS and YFSETQ. V dropped 4 bases and J dropped 6 bases, with 11 bases sitting between them. CDR3 DNA sequence: TGCGCCAGCAGCGCGACAGATACCGAGCAGTACTTC. Translation: CASSATDTEQYF. The variable domain in full, completed from reference TRBV5-1 and TRBJ2-7, reads KAGVTQTPRYLIKTRGQQVTLSCSPISGHRSVSWYQQTPGQGLQFLFEYFSETQRNKGNFPGRFSGRQFSNSRSEMNVSTLELGDSALYLCASSATDTEQYFGPGTRLTVT.

The rearrangement links TRBV28 to TRBJ2-7, with 9 bases lining up with TRBD2. V lost 3 bases to trimming and J lost 2 bases; unmatched junction nucleotides: 11. Per the germline V gene, CDR1 is MDHEN and CDR2 is SYDVKM. CDR3 length: 17 amino acids. The DNA for the CDR3 is TGTGCCAGCAGTTTTTCGCCGACTAGCGGAACTACCTACGAGCAGTACTTC. This translates into CASSFSPTSGTTYEQYF.

V usage is TRBV28 and J usage is TRBJ2-5; possible D gene TRBD2, 6 bases. With 6 bases removed from V and 1 base from J, the gap between germline ends came to 15 bases. In germline, CDR1 is MDHEN, CDR2 SYDVKM. CDR3 size: 15 residues. CDR3 residues: CASRGKRALQETQYF. The CDR3 DNA follows: TGTGCCAGCAGGGGGAAGCGGGCACTCCAAGAGACCCAGTACTTC.

The rearrangement uses TRBV6-5 and TRBJ2-7, with D tentatively TRBD1 (6 bases). V was pared by 8 bases and J by 3 bases, with 14 bases between. Per germline, CDR1 MNHEY and CDR2 SVGAGI. The CDR3 loop spans 13 amino acids. The DNA for the CDR3 is TGTGCCAGCGCCAGGGGCAGCAACTACGAGCAGTACTTC. Its protein is CASARGSNYEQYF.

This clone was seen just once. The chain links TRBV4-1 to TRBJ2-1, with D tentatively TRBD1 (6 bases). The CDR3 spans 16 residues. Germline V gene lookup returns CDR1 MGHRA and CDR2 YSYEKL. V was shortened by 3 bases and J by 1 base, with 13 bases between the two germline ends. The CDR3 coding sequence is TGCGCCAGCAGCCAGATCGGGACACCTTCCTACAATGAGCAGTTCTTC. This gives the protein CASSQIGTPSYNEQFF.

The rearrangement uses TRBV10-2 and TRBJ2-7; D may be TRBD1 (5 bases). The length of the CDR3 is 13 residues. With 3 bases removed from V and 6 bases from J, the gap between germline ends came to 12 bases. In germline, CDR1 is WSHSY, CDR2 SAAADI. CDR3 amino acids: CASSDMGPSEQYF. The CDR3 bases are TGCGCCAGCAGTGATATGGGGCCTAGCGAGCAGTACTTC.

This chain connects TRBV6-5 to TRBJ1-2; D might be TRBD1 (5 bases). Germline V gene data show CDR1 as MNHEY and CDR2 as SVGAGI. The CDR3 totals 16 residues. V gave up 0 bases and J gave up 6 bases, with 17 bases separating them. CDR3 nucleotide sequence: TGTGCCAGCAGTTACTCCCCGGCCCCGTTCAGGGATGGCTACACCTTC. Translating it yields CASSYSPAPFRDGYTF.

This rearrangement joins TRBV28 to TRBJ2-7, with D perhaps matching TRBD1 (6 bases). The germline gives CDR1 MDHEN, CDR2 SYDVKM. The CDR3 is made up of 16 amino acids. The V end was cut by 1 base, the J end by 4 bases, with 17 bases between. CDR3 amino acids: CASSLYPGQKVYEQYF. Here the CDR3 DNA reads TGTGCCAGCAGTTTATACCCTGGACAGAAAGTGTACGAGCAGTACTTC.

The chain has TRBV11-2 and TRBJ2-3; 14 bases are shared with TRBD2. This CDR3 spans 16 amino acids. Germline values: CDR1 SGHAT, CDR2 FQNNGV. V was pared by 5 bases and J by 6 bases, with 7 bases of the junction left unmatched. CDR3 nucleotide sequence: TGTGCCAGCAGCCAAAGACTAGCGGGAGGGTCGGATACGCAGTATTTT. Protein: CASSQRLAGGSDTQYF.

The chain links TRBV6-6 to TRBJ2-1, with TRBD2 as a possible D gene (5 bases). The V gene's germline CDR1 is MNHNY and CDR2 SVGAGI (reference sequence). The CDR3 sequence is 14 residues long. V shed 5 bases and J shed 7 bases, with 15 bases lying between them. The CDR3 spells CASSLRTPTNEQFF. Here the CDR3 DNA reads TGTGCCAGCAGTCTAAGGACTCCTACAAATGAGCAGTTCTTC.

The genes are TRBV7-9 and TRBJ2-1; TRBD2 matches 11 bases. Looked up from germline, CDR1 is SEHNR and CDR2 is FQNEAQ (reference sequence). This CDR3 has 16 amino acids. Trimming took 4 bases from V and 4 from J; bases not matched to a gene: 6. CDR3 residues: CASSSERTSGYNEQFF. CDR3 coding DNA: TGTGCCAGCAGCTCAGAAAGGACTAGCGGGTACAATGAGCAGTTCTTC.

This clone was detected a few times. The chain carries TRBV7-9 and TRBJ1-1; no clear D gene. The CDR3 runs to 11 residues. The V and J ends lost 4 bases and 3 bases respectively, with 3 bases between them. Germline V gives CDR1 SEHNR, CDR2 FQNEAQ (reference sequence). CDR3 DNA sequence: TGTGCCAGCAGCTCCTACACTGAAGCTTTCTTT. This sequence encodes CASSSYTEAFF.

The chain joins TRBV18 to TRBJ1-1; TRBD1 might be the D (5 bases). Per germline, CDR1 KGHSH and CDR2 LQKENI. This CDR3 is 17 amino acids long. Deletions cut 0 bases from V and 4 bases from J, with 18 bases between. The CDR3: CASSPPFVVQGSTEAFF. Here the CDR3 DNA reads TGTGCCAGCTCACCACCGTTCGTAGTTCAGGGTAGCACTGAAGCTTTCTTT. The entire variable domain, with the rest obtained from reference TRBV18 and TRBJ1-1, is as follows: NAGVMQNPRHLVRRRGQEARLRCSPMKGHSHVYWYRQLPEEGLKFMVYLQKENIIDESGMPKERFSAEFPKEGPSILRIQQVVRGDSAAYFCASSPPFVVQGSTEAFFGQGTRLTVV.